This T cell receptor beta chain originates from a study of T cells in Graves' hyperthyroidism and ophthalmopathy. Overall study: Peripheral blood specimens were obtained at initial diagnosis, prior to any treatment. General observations from the study: Using 13 V-J features, a model discriminated ophthalmopathy from stable hyperthyroidism.

There are a few counts of this clonotype. As yet, its antigen is unknown. Amplification yielded TCR beta CDR3 regions, with RNA transcripts as the source. During a first-round RT-PCR of the TCR CDR3, the HTBI primer set was used. TCRdb reprocessed the multiplex PCR reads via MiXCR and lists one record per CDR3 protein. This table has roughly 240,000 distinct CDR3 sequences, over 20% appearing once. Uncontrolled infection, other autoimmune disease, pregnancy or lactation led to exclusion. Looked up from germline, CDR1 is MNHNS and CDR2 is SASEGT. The CDR3 runs to 15 residues. V was shortened by 5 bases and J by 0 bases, with 13 bases between the two germline ends.

The sequence derives from a woman aged 40 to 49 with Graves' ophthalmopathy. Sequences were obtained from blood. This sequence joins TRBV6-1 and TRBJ1-1; D not resolved. The CDR3 spells CASSQKSNMNTEAFF. The CDR3 DNA sequence: TGTGCCAGCAGTCAAAAGTCCAACATGAACACTGAAGCTTTCTTT.